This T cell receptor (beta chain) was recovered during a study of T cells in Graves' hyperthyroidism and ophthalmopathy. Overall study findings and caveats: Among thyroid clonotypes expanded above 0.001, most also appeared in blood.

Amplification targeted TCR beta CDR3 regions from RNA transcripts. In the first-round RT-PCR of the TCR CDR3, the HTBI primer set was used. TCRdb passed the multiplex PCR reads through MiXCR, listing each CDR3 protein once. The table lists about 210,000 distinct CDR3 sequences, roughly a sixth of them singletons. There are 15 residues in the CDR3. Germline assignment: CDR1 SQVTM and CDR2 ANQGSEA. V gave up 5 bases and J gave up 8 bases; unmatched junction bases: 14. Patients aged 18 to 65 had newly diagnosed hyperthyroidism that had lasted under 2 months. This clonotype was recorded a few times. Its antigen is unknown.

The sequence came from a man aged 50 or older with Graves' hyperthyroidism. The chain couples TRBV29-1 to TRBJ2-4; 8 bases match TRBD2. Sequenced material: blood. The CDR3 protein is CSVSRRTGGPYIQYF. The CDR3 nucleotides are TGCAGCGTTTCGCGGCGGACGGGAGGGCCGTACATTCAGTACTTC.